These T cell receptor beta chains were read from a single sample in a study of precursors of human CD4 cytotoxic T cells. Using its own MiXCR run on the reads, TCRdb lists one record per CDR3 protein. This table has around 220 distinct CDR3 sequences, approximately 30% appearing once. The sample comprised memory CD4+ T cells from blood (PBMCs). All receptors come from a human donor in good health. Both conserved end residues are part of each CDR3. D genes are given only for firm matches. Size is stated for part of the rows, as once, few or many counts, or as a class when the clone is expanded.

d_gene,v_gene,j_gene,abundance,CDR3aa,CDR3nt
-,TRBV6-6,TRBJ2-2,few,CASTAEGGELFF,TGTGCCAGCACCGCGGAAGGGGGGGAGCTGTTTTTT
-,TRBV12-3/TRBV12-4,TRBJ1-1,hyperexpanded,CASSPGYAEAFF,TGTGCCAGCAGCCCAGGGTACGCTGAAGCTTTCTTT
-,TRBV12-3/TRBV12-4,TRBJ2-7,-,CASSLSSSYEQYF,TGTGCCAGCAGTTTATCCAGCTCCTACGAGCAGTACTTC
-,TRBV5-1,TRBJ1-5,-,CASSLGGGSNQPQHF,TGCGCCAGCAGCTTGGGGGGTGGGAGCAATCAGCCCCAGCATTTT
-,TRBV11-2,TRBJ1-6,-,CASSLLETSPLHF,TGTGCCAGCAGCTTGTTGGAGACTTCACCCCTCCACTTT
-,TRBV4-1,TRBJ1-2,hyperexpanded,CASSQDRSSFGYTF,TGCGCCAGCAGCCAAGACCGTAGCTCTTTTGGCTACACCTTC
TRBD1,TRBV18,TRBJ1-1,-,CASSGTGGESEAFF,TGTGCCAGCTCCGGGACAGGGGGCGAATCTGAAGCTTTCTTT
TRBD1,TRBV6-5,TRBJ1-1,hyperexpanded,CASSYSQGGKNTEAFF,TGTGCCAGCAGTTACTCGCAGGGGGGCAAGAACACTGAAGCTTTCTTT
-,TRBV18,TRBJ2-3,hyperexpanded,CASSPQGTSTDTQYF,TGTGCCAGCTCACCTCAGGGGACTAGCACAGATACGCAGTATTTT
TRBD2,TRBV7-3,TRBJ2-3,-,CASSSRLAGSDTQYF,TGTGCCAGCAGCTCAAGACTAGCGGGATCAGATACGCAGTATTTT
TRBD1,TRBV9,TRBJ1-5,-,CASSVSGQGGQPQHF,TGTGCCAGCAGCGTATCGGGACAGGGTGGTCAGCCCCAGCATTTT
TRBD1,TRBV7-9,TRBJ2-7,large,CASRGTAYEQYF,TGTGCCAGCAGGGGGACAGCCTACGAGCAGTACTTC
-,TRBV24-1,TRBJ1-5,-,CATSGSLGQPQHF,TGTGCCACCAGTGGGTCGCTTGGACAGCCCCAGCATTTT
-,TRBV14,TRBJ2-7,large,CASSPVGGGHEQYF,TGTGCCAGCAGCCCTGTTGGGGGTGGACACGAGCAGTACTTC
TRBD1,TRBV5-4,TRBJ2-7,few,CASSLMLGTGRSEQYF,TGTGCCAGCAGCTTGATGTTGGGGACAGGGCGCTCCGAGCAGTACTTC
TRBD1,TRBV7-9,TRBJ2-7,-,CASSPRGQGAYEQYF,TGTGCCAGCAGCCCTCGGGGACAGGGGGCCTACGAGCAGTACTTC
-,TRBV27,TRBJ1-2,-,CASSSRGGYGYTF,TGTGCCAGCAGTTCCCGGGGAGGGTATGGCTACACCTTC
-,TRBV11-2,TRBJ2-6,hyperexpanded,CASSSVGTRASGANVLTF,TGTGCCAGCAGTTCCGTGGGGACAAGGGCATCTGGGGCCAACGTCCTGACTTTC
-,TRBV5-1,TRBJ1-4,large,CASSVEDRSTNEKLFF,TGCGCCAGCAGCGTAGAAGACCGCTCAACTAATGAAAAACTGTTTTTT
-,TRBV20-1,TRBJ1-5,large,CSARDRVSNQPQHF,TGCAGTGCTAGAGATCGTGTAAGCAATCAGCCCCAGCATTTT
-,TRBV20-1,TRBJ1-1,-,CSARVYGRGVGEAFF,TGCAGTGCTAGAGTTTACGGGCGGGGGGTCGGTGAAGCTTTCTTT
-,TRBV7-9,TRBJ1-2,large,CASRDSYGYTF,TGTGCCAGCAGAGACAGTTATGGCTACACCTTC
TRBD2,TRBV7-2,TRBJ2-7,large,CASSSGLAPYEQYF,TGTGCCAGCAGCTCTGGACTAGCGCCCTACGAGCAGTACTTC